Listed below are T cell receptor beta chains from one sample, sequenced in a study of shared clonotypes between healthy human individuals. The repertoire was sequenced with immunoSEQ multiplex PCR; TCRdb's copy has only in-frame clones and lacks some. The sample holds some 2.3 million clones; about 92% are singletons and the top ten take under 0.45%. Source material: naive CD4+ T cells from PBMCs. The source is a young man in good health. Some clones in this sample may be carry-over from other donors' samples. CDR3s include the opening cysteine and the closing phenylalanine or tryptophan. Fields, in order: V gene, J gene, CDR3 protein.

>TRBV20-1|TRBJ1-1
CRGTENTEAFF
>TRBV10-3|TRBJ1-2
CAISEDGGYTF
>TRBV9|TRBJ2-6
CASSDNRDRGRSGANVLTF
>TRBV18|TRBJ2-2
CASSPRVAGELFF
>TRBV2|TRBJ2-7
CASILGRGEGGNEQYF
>TRBV7-3|TRBJ2-1
CASSLVGASYNEQFF
>TRBV19|TRBJ1-1
CASNGAPRTEAFF
>TRBV25-1|TRBJ2-3
CASSTITDTQYF
>TRBV5-1|TRBJ2-1
CASSPRDRGNEQFF
>TRBV28|TRBJ2-2
CASSLGGEGSGELFF
>TRBV2|TRBJ2-4
CASSDAGAKNIQYF
>TRBV9|TRBJ2-7
CASSVDAGRYEQYF
>TRBV7-2|TRBJ2-2
CASSPPRGRGTGELFF
>TRBV28|TRBJ1-2
CASSQRGAGSYGYTF
>TRBV6-1|TRBJ2-7
CASHPMRQGVGEQYF
>TRBV29-1|TRBJ2-1
CSPYRQRNEQFF
>TRBV5-1|TRBJ1-1
CASSPGGTANTEAFF
>TRBV11-2|TRBJ2-1
CASSRRGAEPYNEQFF
>TRBV6-5|TRBJ1-1
CASSYSNPATTEAFF
>TRBV4-2|TRBJ1-3
CASSQEGQGSGNTIYF
>TRBV27|TRBJ2-2
CASGYRRTVTGELFF
>TRBV4-1|TRBJ1-1
CASSQSGHPNTEAFF
>TRBV5-1|TRBJ2-7
CASSYLNNYEQYF
>TRBV7-7|TRBJ2-7
CASSGPTGQYF
>TRBV2|TRBJ1-1
CASSKEGRLGTEAFF
>TRBV5-6|TRBJ2-5
CASSPWGSNGQETQYF
>TRBV29-1|TRBJ2-3
CSVEGTSGTADTQYF
>TRBV10-1|TRBJ2-2
CASSELNAGELFF
>TRBV11-1|TRBJ2-7
CASSFSAVSYEQYF
>TRBV7-2|TRBJ2-1
CASSSPWTSGAAGNEQFF
>TRBV7-9|TRBJ1-5
CASSTDENQPQHF
>TRBV6-5|TRBJ2-7
CASSSLGLAGYEQYF
>TRBV2|TRBJ1-2
CASSLDRGNYGYTF
>TRBV28|TRBJ1-2
CASREGLEYGYTF
>TRBV15|TRBJ2-2
CATSRDFGELFF
>TRBV2|TRBJ2-1
CASSAVGLSSYNEQFF
>TRBV29-1|TRBJ2-5
CSDLTGDGETQYF
>TRBV18|TRBJ2-3
CASSPLLAGMTDTQYF
>TRBV5-1|TRBJ2-1
CASSLVLPGSDEQFF
>TRBV19|TRBJ1-1
CASSIDRGLRSTNTEAFF
>TRBV6-5|TRBJ1-2
CASNMDSANYGYTF
>TRBV11-2|TRBJ1-1
CASSPRVNTEAFF